A single sample is the source of the 9 T cell receptor beta chains below, sequenced in a study of cytomegalovirus exposure and HLA in healthy donors. The data were produced by immunoSEQ multiplex PCR, yet TCRdb's version contains in-frame clones alone and is incomplete. This table has around 170,000 clones, roughly 91% appearing once. Sequenced input: PBMCs. The receptors originated from a young man in good health and CMV-seronegative.

Worth noting for this clone: At one end the junction does not follow the germline gene, possibly because of a read error. This rearrangement joins TRBV5-1 to TRBJ1-1, with a tentative D call TRBD1 (6 bases). The CDR3 runs to 13 residues. Per germline, CDR1 SGHRS and CDR2 YFSETQ. This chain's CDR3 is CASSWGDRSPGTF. The CDR3 DNA follows: TGCGCCAGCAGCTGGGGAGACAGGTCACCCGGAACATTT.

The chain joins TRBV6-1 to TRBJ1-2, with 9 nucleotides matching TRBD1. The CDR3 consists of 14 residues. CDR1 and CDR2 from the germline V gene are MNHNS and SASEGT. Trimming took 2 bases from V and 8 from J; bases not matched to a gene: 6. The CDR3 region has the DNA TGTGCCAGCAGTGAAAGGGGGGACAGGGACGGCTACACCTTC. It encodes CASSERGDRDGYTF.

V is TRBV18 and J is TRBJ1-2; D possibly corresponds to TRBD1 (5 bases). The CDR3 sequence is 17 residues long. Looked up from germline, CDR1 is KGHSH and CDR2 is LQKENI. Trimming removed 2 bases at V and 2 bases at J, with 18 bases between. The CDR3 region has the DNA TGTGCCAGCTCACCATACCGCGTCGACAGCTCCAACTATGGCTACACCTTC. Amino acid sequence: CASSPYRVDSSNYGYTF.

The rearrangement uses TRBV6-1 and TRBJ2-1, with a weak D call TRBD2 (5 bases). Looked up from germline, CDR1 is MNHNS and CDR2 is SASEGT. CDR3 length: 11 residues. The V and J ends lost 8 bases and 6 bases respectively, with 8 bases between them. In DNA form, the CDR3 reads TGTGCCAGCGGACGGGGCAATGAGCAGTTCTTC. Encoded protein: CASGRGNEQFF.

The genes are TRBV5-5 and TRBJ2-2; D uncertain. CDR1 and CDR2 from the germline V gene are SGHKS and YYEKEE (reference sequence). This CDR3 has 13 residues. The germline V and J ends were trimmed by 3 bases and 3 bases, with 6 bases remaining between them. The CDR3 bases are TGTGCCAGCAGCTCCTTAGACACCGGGGAGCTGTTTTTT. Translating gives CASSSLDTGELFF.

The CDR3 nucleotides read TGTGCCAGCAGCCCCTCCAGGGGACAGACCTACGAGCAGTACTTC. The encoded protein is CASSPSRGQTYEQYF. The chain has TRBV7-9 and TRBJ2-7, with 7 bases that match TRBD1. The V segment lost 5 bases and the J segment 2 bases; nucleotides outside the gene matches: 9. Germline assignment: CDR1 SEHNR and CDR2 FQNEAQ (reference sequence). The CDR3 sequence is 15 residues long.

This clone was detected once. The chain uses TRBV9 and TRBJ2-1; D is unclear. The CDR3 spans 16 residues. The germline V and J ends were trimmed by 0 bases and 0 bases, with 10 bases remaining between them. The germline CDR1 and CDR2 sequences are SGDLS and YYNGEE. The CDR3 nucleotides are TGTGCCAGCAGCGTAGGAGCCCAGGCCTCCTACAATGAGCAGTTCTTC. This codes for CASSVGAQASYNEQFF.

This clone showed up just once. The chain links TRBV5-1 to TRBJ2-7, with 11 bases fitting TRBD2. Trimming removed 0 bases from V and 3 bases from J; junction bases left unmatched: 8. Germline lookup yields CDR1 SGHRS and CDR2 YFSETQ. The CDR3 length is 17 residues. In DNA form, the CDR3 reads TGCGCCAGCAGCTTGGGCCTAGCGGGAGGTGTGAGCTACGAGCAGTACTTC. It is translated as CASSLGLAGGVSYEQYF.

The V gene is TRBV11-2, the J gene TRBJ2-7; TRBD2 matches 7 bases. Germline-derived CDR1 and CDR2 are SGHAT and FQNNGV. Losses at the gene ends were 4 bases for V and 0 bases for J; bases not matched to a gene: 9. The CDR3 sequence is 16 residues long. The CDR3 nucleotides read TGTGCCAGCAGCTCTGCCGGGCTAGCGGACTCCTACGAGCAGTACTTC. Encoded protein: CASSSAGLADSYEQYF.